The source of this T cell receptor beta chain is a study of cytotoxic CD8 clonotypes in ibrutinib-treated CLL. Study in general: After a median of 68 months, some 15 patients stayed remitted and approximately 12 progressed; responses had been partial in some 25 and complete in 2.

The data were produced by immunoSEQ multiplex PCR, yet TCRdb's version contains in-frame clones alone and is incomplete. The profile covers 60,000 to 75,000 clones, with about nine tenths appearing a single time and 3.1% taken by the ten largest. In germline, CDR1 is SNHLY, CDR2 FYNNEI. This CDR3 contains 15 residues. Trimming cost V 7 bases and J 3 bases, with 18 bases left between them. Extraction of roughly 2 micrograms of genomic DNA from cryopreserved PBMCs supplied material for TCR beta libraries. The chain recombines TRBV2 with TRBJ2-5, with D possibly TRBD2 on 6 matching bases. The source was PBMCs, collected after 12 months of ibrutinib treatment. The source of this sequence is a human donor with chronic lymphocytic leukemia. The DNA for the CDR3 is TGTGCCAGCAATCTGGGGGATACGGGAGAAGAGACCCAGTACTTC. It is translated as CASNLGDTGEETQYF. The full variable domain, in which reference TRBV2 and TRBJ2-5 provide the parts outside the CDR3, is EPEVTQTPSHQVTQMGQEVILRCVPISNHLYFYWYRQILGQKVEFLVSFYNNEISEKSEIFDDQFSVERPDGSNFTLKIRSTKLEDSAMYFCASNLGDTGEETQYFGPGTRLLVL.